Listed below are T cell receptor beta chains from one sample, sequenced in a study of T cell responses to AZD1222 COVID-19 vaccine. Sequencing used immunoSEQ multiplex PCR; TCRdb keeps in-frame clones, though not all of them. The table shows about 170,000 clones, with around 90% occurring only once. The material was peripheral blood, obtained 28 days after the second AZD1222 dose. These receptors were taken from an adult who received the AZD1222 COVID-19 vaccine. CDR3s leave out the opening cysteine and the closing phenylalanine or tryptophan. Fields, in order: V gene, J gene, clone size, CDR3 protein. Rows give clone size only sometimes, using once, few, many, or a class for an expanded clone.

TRBV7-2	TRBJ2-3	NA	ASSALAGGHTDTQY
TRBV2	TRBJ1-4	NA	ASIEALNEKLF
TRBV27	TRBJ1-3	NA	ASGTGAASGNTIY
TRBV19	TRBJ2-2	once	ASSMFGGSGTGELF
TRBV21-1	TRBJ2-4	once	ASVWARRVAKNIQY
TRBV3-1/TRBV3-2	TRBJ1-1	once	ASTRRDRARRGTEAF
TRBV12-3/TRBV12-4	TRBJ2-7	NA	ASSKHITGQY
TRBV19	TRBJ1-3	NA	ASRSAGNTIY
TRBV7-9	TRBJ1-1	few	ASSLGIGVTEAF
TRBV29-1	TRBJ2-2	NA	SVEDLTDTGELF
TRBV27	TRBJ1-2	NA	ASSLNRDYGYT
TRBV4-3	TRBJ2-1	NA	ASSPRLAGGQNEQF
TRBV6-4	TRBJ2-3	NA	ASSDSGGAPTDTQY
TRBV6-2/TRBV6-3	TRBJ1-6	NA	ASSWGDSPLH
TRBV5-1	TRBJ2-7	NA	ASSLFGGGAPSYEQY
TRBV18	TRBJ1-2	NA	ASSGQATYGYT
TRBV10-3	TRBJ1-5	NA	AISASGGSGNQPQH
TRBV3-1/TRBV3-2	TRBJ1-1	NA	ASSPRTAYEAF
TRBV6-5	TRBJ1-1	NA	ASSYSIGGGTEAF
TRBV12-5	TRBJ1-2	NA	ASGLNYGYT
TRBV5-1	TRBJ2-1	NA	ASSPDNEQF
TRBV5-1	TRBJ2-7	few	ASSFWTSGGVTPYEQY
TRBV5-4	TRBJ2-5	NA	ASSLGLAGRETQY
TRBV18	TRBJ1-2	NA	ASSPVWSTGGGGYT
TRBV6-2/TRBV6-3	TRBJ2-1	NA	ASSYSPSGAKLSSYNEQF
TRBV2	TRBJ1-3	NA	ASSADRNSGNTIY
TRBV19	TRBJ1-5	NA	ASRGTGGGH
TRBV3-1/TRBV3-2	TRBJ2-7	NA	ASSSLGGPIKQY
TRBV15	TRBJ2-3	NA	ATSSLSGGAGDTQY
TRBV5-1	TRBJ2-7	NA	ASSTEALEQY
TRBV5-1	TRBJ1-1	NA	ASSLSGKNTEAF
TRBV3-1/TRBV3-2	TRBJ1-1	NA	ASSQTGGGGAF
TRBV5-1	TRBJ1-4	NA	ASSLATGAVNEKLF
TRBV5-1	TRBJ1-4	few	ASSLGQTTNEKLF
TRBV20-1	TRBJ2-5	NA	SASGVAGKQETQY
TRBV7-8	TRBJ1-3	NA	ASSLGVPTHGNTIY
TRBV6-2/TRBV6-3	TRBJ1-1	few	ASSRAREAF
TRBV5-6	TRBJ2-7	NA	ASSWGRTGGREQY
TRBV19	TRBJ1-5	NA	ASSISEYISNQPQH
TRBV10-2	TRBJ1-5	NA	ASRDLTGESNQPQH
TRBV6-1	TRBJ1-3	once	ASSEPVSHSGNTIY
TRBV7-2	TRBJ1-3	NA	ASSLGTLGNTIY
TRBV7-9	TRBJ1-2	NA	ASSLRGSAGGYT
TRBV5-1	TRBJ2-7	NA	ASSLGQGYSYEQY
TRBV6-2/TRBV6-3	TRBJ2-7	NA	ASSPPAGLSYEQY
TRBV3-1/TRBV3-2	TRBJ2-3	NA	ASSSAGEQPDTQY
TRBV2	TRBJ2-2	NA	ASREGSSGELF
TRBV11-3	TRBJ2-6	NA	ASSPPGSGANVLT
TRBV4-1	TRBJ2-7	NA	ASSQTGSAYEQY
TRBV2	TRBJ1-1	NA	ASSVIAEAF
TRBV5-1	TRBJ2-5	NA	ASSLFQGQETQY
TRBV5-6	TRBJ2-7	NA	ASSSGQGYEQY
TRBV19	TRBJ2-5	NA	ASRSGTALGETQY
TRBV11-3	TRBJ1-5	NA	ASPWWSQPQH
TRBV19	TRBJ1-5	NA	ARGGPRVINQPQH
TRBV6-4	TRBJ1-5	NA	ASRRSGQANQPQH
TRBV27	TRBJ2-7	NA	ASSLSGTFGARTYEQY
TRBV9	TRBJ2-2	NA	ASSADLTGHLTGELF
TRBV4-1	TRBJ1-1	NA	ASSPPLGGANTEAF
TRBV6-5	TRBJ1-3	once	ASRAPGISGNTIY